This T cell receptor (beta chain) was retrieved from a study of cytomegalovirus exposure and HLA in healthy donors. Findings of the study overall: In a later analysis, V- and J-gene trimming of beta chains associated with a DCLRE1C missense variant, replicated independently.

In nominal health when sampled, donors likely had unrecorded immune exposures nonetheless. The germline gives CDR1 SEHNR, CDR2 FQNEAQ (reference sequence). Trimming at V came to 5 bases and at J to 3 bases, leaving 12 bases not matched to a gene. This CDR3 has 17 amino acids. On this clone: The antigen is unknown.

The study ran its PCR with 60 Vbeta and 13 Jbeta primers. Here immunoSEQ multiplex PCR was the method, and the copy in TCRdb shows in-frame clones only, minus some. This sample has some 50,000 clones, with around 74% found just once. This receptor was taken from a man under 40 in good health and CMV-seronegative. This sequence joins TRBV7-9 and TRBJ2-3, with TRBD2 matching over 9 bases. The sequencing sample was made of PBMCs. CDR3 DNA sequence: TGTGCCAGCAGCCGACTAGCGGAGAGGCTCTTGACAGATACGCAGTATTTT. Protein product: CASSRLAERLLTDTQYF.